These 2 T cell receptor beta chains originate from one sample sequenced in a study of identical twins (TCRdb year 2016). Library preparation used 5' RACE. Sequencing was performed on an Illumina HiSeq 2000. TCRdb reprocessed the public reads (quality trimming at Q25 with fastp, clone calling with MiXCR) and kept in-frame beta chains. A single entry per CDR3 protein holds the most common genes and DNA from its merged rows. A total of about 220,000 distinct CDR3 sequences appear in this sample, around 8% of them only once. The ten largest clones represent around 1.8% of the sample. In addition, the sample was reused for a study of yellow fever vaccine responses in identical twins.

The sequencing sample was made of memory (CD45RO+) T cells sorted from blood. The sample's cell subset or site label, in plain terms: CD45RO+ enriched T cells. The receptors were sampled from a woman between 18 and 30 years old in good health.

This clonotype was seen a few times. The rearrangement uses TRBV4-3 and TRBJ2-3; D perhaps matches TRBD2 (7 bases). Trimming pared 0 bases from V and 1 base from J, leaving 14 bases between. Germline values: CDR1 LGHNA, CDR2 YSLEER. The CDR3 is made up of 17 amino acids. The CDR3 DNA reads TGCGCCAGCAGCCAAGATCAAAGGGGGGGTGGCACAGATACGCAGTATTTT. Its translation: CASSQDQRGGGTDTQYF.

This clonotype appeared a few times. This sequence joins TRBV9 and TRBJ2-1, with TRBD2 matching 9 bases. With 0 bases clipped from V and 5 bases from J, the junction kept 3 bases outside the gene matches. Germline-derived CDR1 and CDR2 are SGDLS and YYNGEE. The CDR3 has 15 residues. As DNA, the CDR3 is TGTGCCAGCAGCGTAGTGGCGGGAGGGAACAATGAGCAGTTCTTC. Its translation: CASSVVAGGNNEQFF.